Reported below is one T cell receptor beta chain. The antigen is unknown. The entry originates in a study of Tregs in tolerant kidney transplant recipients. Study background: Recipients received nonmyeloablative bone marrow transplants from related graft donors, with transient mixed chimerism.

Produced via immunoSEQ multiplex PCR; TCRdb's table is partial and in-frame only. The table shows about 15,000 clones, with over 75% occurring only once. From germline, CDR1 is MDHEN and CDR2 SYDVKM. The CDR3 is made up of 14 amino acids. V lost 7 bases, J lost 0 bases, and 5 bases stayed unmatched. Study-level points and caveats: The most relevant donor-specific Treg TCRbeta repertoire apparently came from expansion with activated donor B cells. Validation in larger populations is needed because few patients were studied. No direct test of biological reproducibility was done here.

The chain has TRBV28 and TRBJ2-7, with 8 positions matching TRBD2. This receptor was obtained from a human donor who received a combined kidney and bone marrow transplant. The source was Tregs from blood, collected before the transplant. CDR3 sequence reads: CASTRGGVSYEQYF. The CDR3 DNA follows: TGTGCCAGCACTCGGGGGGGGGTCTCCTACGAGCAGTACTTC.